A single sample is the source of the 29 T cell receptor beta chains below, sequenced in a study of tumor and adjacent non-tumor tissue in lung cancer. TCRbeta libraries were built with three rounds of nested PCR, modified from ARM-PCR. TCRdb recomputed calls from the multiplex PCR reads with MiXCR, one row per CDR3 protein. The table shows about 110,000 distinct CDR3 sequences, with more than 70% occurring only once. RNA was extracted from bulk tissue without any cell sorting. The sample taken for sequencing was lung tumor tissue. These receptors were taken from a woman aged 55-69 years with non-small cell lung cancer.

Turning to this clonotype: One base away lies a much larger clone, so this may be a sequencing read error. The chain uses TRBV13 and TRBJ1-1; tentative D call: TRBD1 (5 bases). CDR1 and CDR2 from the germline V gene are PRHDT and FYEKMQ (reference sequence). CDR3 length: 10 residues. For the CDR3, the DNA is TGTGCCAGCAGCTTGGATCGAGGGGAGTTT. This sequence encodes CASSLDRGEF.

The chain joins TRBV7-8 to TRBJ2-2; D is possibly TRBD1 (6 bases). The CDR3 covers 17 residues. Trimming removed 6 bases at V and 7 bases at J, with 24 bases between. The germline CDR1 and CDR2 sequences are SGHVS and FQNEAQ. The CDR3 coding sequence is TGTGCCAGCAGTTCCCTGCCGTCGGGACATGGGGTCGGGGAGCTGTTTTTT. It translates to CASSSLPSGHGVGELFF.

This clonotype was seen many times. V usage is TRBV5-4 and J usage is TRBJ2-5; tentatively, D is TRBD1 or TRBD2 (6 bases each). CDR1 is SGHNT and CDR2 is YYREEE in the germline V gene (reference sequence). V was shortened by 3 bases and J by 4 bases, with 22 bases between the two germline ends. This CDR3 contains 17 residues. CDR3 nucleotide sequence: TGTGCCAGCAGCTCGGGAGTTGGGGGCTTGTCTGGAGAGACCCAGTACTTC. Encoded protein: CASSSGVGGLSGETQYF.

The chain couples TRBV19 to TRBJ1-1; D is possibly TRBD1 (5 bases). V lost 7 bases, J lost 1 base, and 13 bases lay in between. CDR1 and CDR2 (germline): LNHDA, SQIVND (reference sequence). CDR3 length: 14 amino acids. This chain's CDR3 is CASIWAGANTEAFF. The CDR3 DNA reads TGTGCCAGTATATGGGCTGGGGCGAACACTGAAGCTTTCTTT.

About this clonotype itself: A much larger clone lies a single base off, so this may be a read error. This chain joins TRBV29-1 and TRBJ1-5; possibly TRBD1 for D (5 bases). This CDR3 contains 13 residues. The germline CDR1 and CDR2 sequences are SQVTM and ANQGSEA. V lost 4 bases to trimming and J lost 7 bases, with 14 bases between them. In nucleotides, the CDR3 is TGCAGCGTTGGAATGCAGGGAGCCCAGCCCCAGCATTTT. Its translation: CSVGMQGAQPQHF.

This clonotype was observed many times. V usage is TRBV12-3 or TRBV12-4 and J usage is TRBJ1-4; 9 bases line up with TRBD1. This CDR3 region has 16 residues. The J segment lost 3 bases and the V segment lost 3 bases, leaving 5 bases of the junction unmatched. The CDR3 reads CASSFSHRGPNEKLFF. In DNA form, the CDR3 reads TGTGCCAGCAGTTTTTCACACAGGGGGCCTAATGAAAAACTGTTTTTT.

Notes on this clonotype: A much larger clone lies one base from this, so it may be a read error. In nucleotides, the CDR3 is TGCAGTGCGGAATATAGGTGGGGTCACCCTGGGACCCAGTACTTC. This codes for CSAEYRWGHPGTQYF. This chain uses TRBV20-1 with TRBJ2-5; D is ambiguous. Germline V CDR1 and CDR2: DFQATT, SNEGSKA (reference sequence). The CDR3 loop spans 15 amino acids. Trimming stripped 6 bases from V and 7 bases from J, with 24 bases between.

Comments on this clonotype: One junction end disagrees with the germline gene, perhaps due to a read error. The V gene is TRBV6-1, the J gene TRBJ1-2, with no clear D. The germline CDR1 and CDR2 sequences are MNHNS and SASEGT. This CDR3 has 11 residues. For the CDR3, the DNA is TGTACCAGCAGTGCCCCGGGAGGCTACAGCTTC. This encodes CTSSAPGGYSF.

Comment on this clonotype: A read error may account for a junction end that differs from germline. The chain recombines TRBV6-2 or TRBV6-3 with TRBJ1-2; maybe TRBD1 (6 bases). The CDR3 runs to 17 residues. From germline, CDR1 is MNHEY and CDR2 SVGEGT. CDR3 sequence: CGSSSLILQQGLYGYTF. The CDR3 DNA is TGTGGCAGCAGTTCCCTAATATTGCAACAGGGATTGTATGGCTACACCTTC.

This clonotype is a singleton in its sample. A junction boundary mismatches the germline segment, possibly from a read error. V is TRBV11-2 and J is TRBJ1-1, with 7 bases matching TRBD1. The CDR3 is made up of 16 amino acids. The germline CDR1 and CDR2 sequences are SGHAT and FQNNGV. This chain's CDR3 is CASSLGAGGRNTEAFF. CDR3 DNA: TGTGCCAGCAGCTTAGGCGCAGGGGGTAGGAACACTGAGGCTTTCTTT.

Regarding this clonotype: A read error may account for a junction end that differs from germline. The chain uses TRBV11-3 and TRBJ1-1; 9 bases are shared with TRBD1. The CDR3 totals 14 residues. Germline CDR1 is SGHNT and CDR2 is YENEEA. The chain's CDR3 is CVSSWGTGKTETFF. The CDR3 nucleotides read TGTGTCAGCAGCTGGGGGACAGGGAAGACTGAAACTTTCTTT. Based on the CDR3 plus reference TRBV11-3 and TRBJ1-1, the full variable domain is EAGVVQSPRYKIIEKKQPVAFWCNPISGHNTLYWYLQNLGQGPELLIRYENEEAVDDSQLPKDRFSAERLKGVDSTLKIQPAELGDSAVYLCVSSWGTGKTETFFGQGTRLTVV.

Turning to this clonotype: At one of its ends the junction is not consistent with the germline gene, which may arise from a read error. The V call is TRBV18, the J call TRBJ2-1; 9 bases are shared with TRBD2. Germline loops: CDR1 KGHSH, CDR2 LQKENI. The CDR3 is made up of 14 amino acids. This chain's CDR3 is CANSPTSGYNEQFF. CDR3 sequence (DNA): TGTGCCAACTCACCGACTAGCGGATACAATGAGCAGTTCTTC.

The gene calls are TRBV11-2 and TRBJ2-1; D is ambiguous. The CDR3 totals 16 residues. Germline values: CDR1 SGHAT, CDR2 FQNNGV. V was shortened by 3 bases and J by 7 bases, with 19 bases between the two germline ends. The CDR3 loop reads CASSFNQRDQHNEQFF. DNA for the CDR3: TGTGCCAGCAGCTTTAATCAACGCGATCAACATAATGAGCAGTTCTTC. Full variable domain (missing parts from reference TRBV11-2 and TRBJ2-1): EAGVAQSPRYKIIEKRQSVAFWCNPISGHATLYWYQQILGQGPKLLIQFQNNGVVDDSQLPKDRFSAERLKGVDSTLKIQPAKLEDSAVYLCASSFNQRDQHNEQFFGPGTRLTVL.

With respect to this clonotype: This may arise from a read error, as a much more abundant clone is one base away. V gene TRBV30 combines with J gene TRBJ1-1; 9 bases match TRBD1. Per germline, CDR1 GTSNPN and CDR2 SVGIG (reference sequence). V dropped 4 bases and J dropped 10; count of bases not matched to a gene: 10. CDR3 length: 13 amino acids. CDR3 in amino acids: CAWTLGTGTGAFF. CDR3 bases: TGTGCCTGGACCCTCGGGACAGGGACCGGAGCTTTCTTT.

The count of this clonotype is one. The junction does not match germline at one end; this may be a read error. The rearrangement joins TRBV11-2 to TRBJ1-1; D call uncertain. The germline gives CDR1 SGHAT, CDR2 FQNNGV. This CDR3 has 14 residues. The CDR3 bases are TGTGCCAGCAGCTTAGCGCGGAGAGACACTGAAACTTTCTTT. It translates to CASSLARRDTETFF.

Comment on this clonotype: Sequence at one end of the junction differs from germline and may be a read error. V and J are TRBV11-2 and TRBJ2-3, with 11 bases matching TRBD2. CDR1 is SGHAT, CDR2 FQNNGV, per germline. The CDR3 covers 16 residues. This CDR3 reads CTSSGGLAGGRDTQYF. In nucleotides, the CDR3 is TGTACCAGCAGTGGGGGGCTAGCGGGGGGCCGGGATACGCAGTATTTT.

Of note for this clonotype: As the CDR3 is not closed by the conserved phenylalanine or tryptophan, this likely results from a read error. It is unclear where the CDR3 begins or ends on the DNA, so no DNA is shown, and the CDR3 is as TCRdb lists it. The chain employs TRBV29-1 and TRBJ1-1. The V gene's germline CDR1 is SQVTM and CDR2 ANQGSEA. Inclusive of both ends, the CDR3 amounts to 11 amino acids. CDR3 in amino acids: CGGREGTEALL.

The rearrangement joins TRBV30 to TRBJ1-1, with TRBD1 matching over 10 bases. The CDR3 covers 13 residues. Germline V gene lookup returns CDR1 GTSNPN and CDR2 SVGIG (reference sequence). The junction had 11 bases not matched to a gene; V was cut back by 8 bases and J by 8 bases. CDR3 DNA: TGTGCCCGCAAAACGACAGGGGGCACCGAAGCTTTCTTT. Translation gives CARKTTGGTEAFF.

The V call is TRBV5-1, the J call TRBJ2-7; D unresolved. Trimming pared 0 bases from V and 3 bases from J, leaving 16 bases between. Germline CDR1 reads SGHRS; CDR2 reads YFSETQ. CDR3 length: 16 residues. This CDR3 is CASSLVEVVWNYEQYF. The CDR3 DNA sequence: TGCGCCAGCAGCTTGGTTGAGGTCGTATGGAACTACGAGCAGTACTTC.

The J gene is TRBJ2-1, the V gene TRBV20-1; 9 bases are a match to TRBD2. In germline, CDR1 is DFQATT, CDR2 SNEGSKA (reference sequence). This CDR3 spans 16 amino acids. Trimming cost V 6 bases and J 4 bases; bases outside gene matches: 13. The CDR3 here is CSAQLGQAGGYNEQFF. CDR3 nucleotide sequence: TGCAGTGCACAGCTGGGACAAGCGGGAGGATACAATGAGCAGTTCTTC.

To note about this clonotype: A much larger clone lies a single base off, so this may be a read error. The chain combines TRBV6-5 with TRBJ2-7, with D possibly being TRBD1 (5 bases). The CDR3 consists of 14 residues. Per the germline V gene, CDR1 is MNHEY and CDR2 is SVGAGI. CDR3 region: CASSFQTASYEEYF. The CDR3 region has the DNA TGTGCCAGCAGTTTCCAGACAGCCTCCTACGAGGAGTACTTC.

Of note for this clonotype: One end of the junction is discordant with germline, which a read error may explain. The chain has TRBV6-5 and TRBJ1-2; D is ambiguous. The CDR3 extends over 15 amino acids. The germline CDR1 and CDR2 sequences are MNHEY and SVGAGI. The CDR3 nucleotides are TGTGCCAGCAGTTACCCGACCGCCTGGCGCTATGACTACACCTTC. Translated: CASSYPTAWRYDYTF.

About this clonotype itself: This CDR3 is missing its conserved last phenylalanine or tryptophan, likely due to a read error. The chain has TRBV6-2 or TRBV6-3 and TRBJ2-7; D uncertain. Germline V gives CDR1 MNHEY, CDR2 SVGEGT. The CDR3 sequence is 13 residues long. The CDR3 is CASKGSQSYEQYI. For the CDR3, the DNA is TGTGCCAGCAAGGGTAGCCAGTCCTATGAGCAGTACATC.

The rearrangement links TRBV11-2 to TRBJ2-7; the D call may be TRBD1 or TRBD2 (5 bases each). The germline V gene has CDR1 SGHAT and CDR2 FQNNGV. The CDR3 sequence is 14 residues long. The CDR3 sequence is CFSCWDRGGYEQYF. The CDR3 DNA sequence: TGTTTCAGCTGTTGGGACCGCGGAGGATACGAGCAGTACTTC.

This clonotype was observed at least ten times. V and J are TRBV5-4 and TRBJ1-1, with a possible D match to TRBD1 (5 bases). The CDR3 covers 13 residues. Trimming cost V 4 bases and J 6 bases, with 13 bases left between them. CDR1 and CDR2 from the germline V gene are SGHNT and YYREEE (reference sequence). The CDR3 here is CASSGDGGAEAFF. DNA for the CDR3: TGTGCCAGCAGCGGGGACGGGGGAGCTGAAGCTTTCTTT.

With respect to this clonotype: A single base separates this from a much larger clone, so it may be a read error. The chain is built from TRBV6-6 and TRBJ1-6; TRBD1 matches at 7 bases. V shed 9 bases, J shed 9 bases, and the junction held 14 bases outside the gene matches. Per the germline V gene, CDR1 is MNHNY and CDR2 is SVGAGI (reference sequence). This CDR3 is built from 15 residues. The CDR3 nucleotides are TGTGCCAGGAGTGGAACAGGGGAGGGCGGTTCACCCCTCCACTTT. It is translated as CARSGTGEGGSPLHF.

The V gene is TRBV10-1, the J gene TRBJ2-3; 11 nucleotides agree with TRBD2. The CDR3 runs 17 residues. V lost 3 bases and J lost 6; bases outside the gene matches: 11. The germline CDR1 and CDR2 sequences are WNHNN and SYGVQD (reference sequence). The CDR3 coding sequence is TGCGCCAGCAGTGACTCATCTAGCGGGAGGAACGGGGATACGCAGTATTTT. Amino acids: CASSDSSSGRNGDTQYF.

On this clonotype: Since the CDR3 does not end with the conserved phenylalanine or tryptophan, this likely comes from a read error. This chain uses TRBV19 with TRBJ2-1; 13 bases line up with TRBD2. This CDR3 region has 14 residues. V lost 6 bases, J lost 9 bases, and 5 bases stayed unmatched. Germline loops: CDR1 LNHDA, CDR2 SQIVND (reference sequence). CDR3 DNA: TGTGCCAGTAGAACTAGCGGGAGGGGCGGTGAGCAGTTCATC. Protein sequence: CASRTSGRGGEQFI.

Regarding this clonotype: No DNA is shown, since the ends of the CDR3 on it are uncertain; the CDR3 is the one TCRdb lists. The chain employs TRBV20-1 and TRBJ2-2; TRBD1 reflects the table's D call only, with no check against the DNA. The CDR3 spans 17 amino acids, including both terminal residues. Per the germline V gene, CDR1 is DFQATT and CDR2 is SNEGSKA (reference sequence). CDR3: CSASSWGTGSGTGELLF.